This is a list of T cell receptor beta chains from one sample in a study of Ad26.COV2.S vaccination and SARS-CoV-2 variants. Profiled with immunoSEQ multiplex PCR; TCRdb holds only in-frame clones, not every one. The sample records around 270,000 clones, around nine tenths being singletons. Sample: peripheral blood, taken in a trial of Ad26.COV2.S vaccine versus placebo. The receptor set was obtained from a person between 18 and 65 years old who received the Ad26.COV2.S COVID-19 vaccine or a placebo. Each CDR3 is given with its conserved first and last residue. D genes are given only for firm matches. Some rows have no size entry. The others give once, few or many, or a class for an expanded clone.

V	D	size	J	DNA	CDR3
TRBV4-3	NA	NA	TRBJ2-3	TGCGCCAGCGGCACATGGGGAGCTGGAGATACGCAGTATTTT	CASGTWGAGDTQYF
TRBV3-1/TRBV3-2	TRBD1	NA	TRBJ1-1	TGTGCCAGCAGCCACCCGGGACAGGTGGACGCTTTCTTT	CASSHPGQVDAFF
TRBV11-2	NA	once	TRBJ1-2	TGTGCCAGCAGCTCGGACCGCGGGACTAACTATGGCTACACCTTC	CASSSDRGTNYGYTF
TRBV30	NA	NA	TRBJ2-2	TGTGCCTGGAGGGCTCGGGGTAACACCGGGGAGCTGTTTTTT	CAWRARGNTGELFF
TRBV5-1	TRBD1	NA	TRBJ1-4	TGCGCCAGCAGCCTTAGGCCCGGGACAGGGATTCTGTTTTTT	CASSLRPGTGILFF
TRBV6-2/TRBV6-3	NA	few	TRBJ1-5	TGTGCCAGCAGCCCAAGGGTCCAGCCCCAGCATTTT	CASSPRVQPQHF
TRBV5-1	NA	NA	TRBJ2-7	TGCGCCAGCAGCCAGAGCTCCTACGAGCAGTACTTC	CASSQSSYEQYF
TRBV5-5	NA	NA	TRBJ1-5	TGTGCCAGCAGCTTGGGATTTAGTAGCAATCAGCCCCAGCATTTT	CASSLGFSSNQPQHF
TRBV7-2	NA	NA	TRBJ2-1	TGTGCCAGCAGCTCGGGGTACAATGAGCAGTTCTTC	CASSSGYNEQFF
TRBV7-2	NA	few	TRBJ1-1	TGTGCCAGCAGCCCGGTGGAGTGGACTGAAGCTTTCTTT	CASSPVEWTEAFF
TRBV7-9	TRBD2	NA	TRBJ2-2	TGTGCCAGCAGCAATCCGGGACTAGCGGGGGGCGGCACCGGGGAGCTGTTTTTT	CASSNPGLAGGGTGELFF
TRBV6-6	NA	NA	TRBJ2-1	TGTGCCAGCAGTACGACCGGGGCCCGGGGGCAGTTCTTC	CASSTTGARGQFF
TRBV3-1/TRBV3-2	NA	NA	TRBJ1-1	TGTGCCAGCAGCCAAGCTCTGTGGAACACTGAAGCTTTCTTT	CASSQALWNTEAFF
TRBV30	NA	NA	TRBJ2-7	TGTGCCTGGGATGCGGGACAGCCTTTCTACGAGCAGTACTTC	CAWDAGQPFYEQYF
TRBV6-2/TRBV6-3	NA	NA	TRBJ2-5	TGTGCCAGCAGTTCCCCCCTGGAGACCCAGTACTTC	CASSSPLETQYF
TRBV19	NA	once	TRBJ1-1	TGTGCCAGTACCGCGTCCGGGGTAGTCACGAACACTGAAGCTTTCTTT	CASTASGVVTNTEAFF
TRBV6-1	TRBD2	NA	TRBJ2-3	TGTGCCAGCAGTGAAGCCATAGCGGGGGGCACAGATACGCAGTATTTT	CASSEAIAGGTDTQYF
TRBV5-1	NA	NA	TRBJ1-5	TGCGCCAGCAGCTTGAGTGCAGGGAGCAATCAGCCCCAGCATTTT	CASSLSAGSNQPQHF
TRBV10-3	NA	NA	TRBJ2-2	TGTGCCATCAAAGGGACGACGAACACCGGGGAGCTGTTTTTT	CAIKGTTNTGELFF
TRBV6-5	TRBD1	NA	TRBJ1-2	TGTGCCAGCAACCTTCGGACAGGGGGCGGCTATGGCTACACCTTC	CASNLRTGGGYGYTF
TRBV3-1/TRBV3-2	NA	NA	TRBJ2-2	TGTGCCAGCAGCAGAGGACACCCGAACACCGGGGAGCTGTTTTTT	CASSRGHPNTGELFF
TRBV6-2/TRBV6-3	NA	NA	TRBJ2-1	TGTGCCAGCAGTTACGGAGGACATAGCTCCTACAATGAGCAGTTCTTC	CASSYGGHSSYNEQFF
TRBV5-4	NA	NA	TRBJ2-6	TGTGCCAGCATCGAGACTACAGGGTCTTACGGGGCCAACGTCCTGACTTTC	CASIETTGSYGANVLTF
TRBV19	NA	NA	TRBJ2-6	TGTGCCAGTACAGGGCCTGGGGCCAACGTCCTGACTTTC	CASTGPGANVLTF
TRBV3-1/TRBV3-2	TRBD1	NA	TRBJ1-2	TGTGCCAGCAGCCAAGGCGACAGGGTTGGCTACACCTTC	CASSQGDRVGYTF